Detailed here is one T cell receptor (beta chain). No antigen is known for it. This CDR3 has 13 amino acids. Trimming cost V 3 bases and J 9 bases; bases outside gene matches: 1. From germline, CDR1 is ENHRY and CDR2 SYGVKD. These data originate in a study of cytotoxic CD8 clonotypes in ibrutinib-treated CLL. Findings of the study overall: Lymph node repertoires were not studied, and sampling times were unmatched.

Generated by immunoSEQ multiplex PCR, the TCRdb table keeps only in-frame clones and is missing some. There are 150,000 or so clones in the sample; approximately 77% occur only once, and around a quarter lies in the top ten. The clonotype comes from a human donor with chronic lymphocytic leukemia. The source was PBMCs, collected after 12 months of ibrutinib treatment. The rearrangement joins TRBV10-3 to TRBJ2-1, with 11 bases that match TRBD2. The CDR3 DNA reads TGTGCCATCAGTGAAGGGACTAGCGGTGAGCAGTTCTTC. Amino acid sequence: CAISEGTSGEQFF.